The T cell receptor beta chain described here comes from a study of blood T cells in healthy people across ages. Per germline, CDR1 MGHDK and CDR2 SYGVNS. The V and J ends lost 1 base and 0 bases, in that order; junction bases with no gene match: 2. The length of the CDR3 is 15 residues. Through a sample-barcoded 5' primer and a J-beta primer mix, a second PCR was run for roughly 6 to 11 cycles. From the 5' RACE reads, TCRdb called clonotypes with MiXCR, one entry per CDR3 protein. The sample records approximately 730,000 distinct CDR3 sequences, about 48% being singletons. The chain has TRBV25-1 and TRBJ2-5, with TRBD1 matching over 7 bases. The sequenced material came from blood. The TCR comes from a man of 80 years or more in good health. As DNA, the CDR3 is TGTGCCAGCAGTGAATCCAGGGGGTACCAAGAGACCCAGTACTTC. As protein: CASSESRGYQETQYF.